A single sample is the source of the 26 T cell receptor beta chains below, sequenced in a study of cytomegalovirus exposure and HLA in healthy donors. Produced via immunoSEQ multiplex PCR; TCRdb's table is partial and in-frame only. Here the sample spans 200,000 to 250,000 clones, roughly 83% being singletons. Source material: PBMCs. Receptor source: a woman younger than 35 in good health and CMV-seronegative.

The V gene is TRBV6-1, the J gene TRBJ2-2; 8 positions match TRBD1. The CDR3 is made up of 15 amino acids. Unmatched junction bases numbered 7, after V lost 6 bases and J lost 4 bases. The germline V gene encodes CDR1 MNHNS and CDR2 SASEGT. The CDR3, as DNA: TGTGCCAGCAGAAAGGACAGGGTTCGCACCGGGGAGCTGTTTTTT. Amino acids: CASRKDRVRTGELFF.

CDR3 coding DNA: TGCGCCAGCAGCTTCCGGGTTCGGGGCACCGGGGAGCTGTTTTTT. This encodes CASSFRVRGTGELFF. The chain employs TRBV5-1 and TRBJ2-2; maybe TRBD2 (5 bases). From germline, CDR1 is SGHRS and CDR2 YFSETQ. The CDR3 contains 15 residues. V shed 2 bases and J shed 4 bases, with 12 bases lying between them.

The J gene is TRBJ1-2, the V gene TRBV27; D uncertain. The CDR3 runs to 15 residues. Germline lookup yields CDR1 MNHEY and CDR2 SMNVEV (reference sequence). Trimming removed 5 bases from V and 0 bases from J, with 13 bases in between. The DNA for the CDR3 is TGTGCCAGCAGTATAGGACCTACCACTAACTATGGCTACACCTTC. Its translation: CASSIGPTTNYGYTF.

The rearrangement uses TRBV5-1 and TRBJ2-7; 10 nucleotides line up with TRBD2. This CDR3 region has 14 residues. J was trimmed by 4 bases and V by 4 bases; bases with no gene match: 5. From germline, CDR1 is SGHRS and CDR2 YFSETQ. The CDR3 spells CASSQTSGVYEQYF. The CDR3 DNA reads TGCGCCAGCAGCCAAACTAGCGGGGTGTACGAGCAGTACTTC.

The genes are TRBV6-5 and TRBJ2-5; maybe TRBD1 (6 bases). Trimming pared 0 bases from V and 5 bases from J, leaving 13 bases between. Germline assignment: CDR1 MNHEY and CDR2 SVGAGI. CDR3 length: 15 amino acids. Here the CDR3 DNA reads TGTGCCAGCAGTTACTCGACAGGTGGGCGGGAGACCCAGTACTTC. The encoded protein is CASSYSTGGRETQYF.

The V call is TRBV10-3, the J call TRBJ2-1, with a tentative D call TRBD1 (5 bases). CDR3 size: 12 residues. Trimming cost V 2 bases and J 7 bases, with 6 bases left between them. In germline, CDR1 is ENHRY, CDR2 SYGVKD. CDR3 amino acids: CAISERGNEQFF. The CDR3 DNA sequence: TGTGCCATCAGTGAGAGGGGTAATGAGCAGTTCTTC.

The rearrangement joins TRBV5-1 to TRBJ1-2; 8 positions agree with TRBD1. This CDR3 has 15 amino acids. CDR1 and CDR2 from the germline V gene are SGHRS and YFSETQ. V lost 3 bases to trimming and J lost 6 bases; unmatched junction nucleotides: 10. In DNA, the CDR3 is TGCGCCAGCAGCTACGGACAGGGTGGTTTTGATGGCTACACCTTC. It is translated as CASSYGQGGFDGYTF.

J is TRBJ2-7 and V is TRBV19; TRBD1 agrees at 7 bases. V was clipped by 5 bases and J by 4 bases; unmatched bases: 17. Germline V gene lookup returns CDR1 LNHDA and CDR2 SQIVND (reference sequence). The CDR3 sequence is 17 residues long. The CDR3 region has the DNA TGTGCCAGTAGTCCCTACCCGGCCGGGACAGCAACATACGAGCAGTACTTC. It encodes CASSPYPAGTATYEQYF.

The genes are TRBV9 and TRBJ2-1; 9 bases are a match to TRBD1. The CDR3 loop spans 17 amino acids. Germline V gives CDR1 SGDLS, CDR2 YYNGEE. V trimming: 4 bases; J trimming: 4 bases; junction bases outside the gene matches: 12. CDR3 sequence reads: CASSTQGAGDPYNEQFF. In DNA, the CDR3 is TGTGCCAGCAGCACACAGGGGGCTGGGGATCCATACAATGAGCAGTTCTTC.

The chain links TRBV30 to TRBJ1-1; 10 positions agree with TRBD1. CDR1 is GTSNPN and CDR2 is SVGIG in the germline V gene (reference sequence). The V segment lost 3 bases and the J segment 6 bases; nucleotides outside the gene matches: 7. The CDR3 runs to 14 residues. The CDR3 DNA sequence: TGTGCCTGGAGGGCGGGACAGGGGACCCCTGAAGCTTTCTTT. Amino acid sequence: CAWRAGQGTPEAFF.

This clone was picked up a small number of times. The chain joins TRBV2 to TRBJ1-4; D might be TRBD1 (6 bases). This CDR3 is built from 15 residues. The germline V gene has CDR1 SNHLY and CDR2 FYNNEI. V shed 4 bases and J shed 3 bases, with 12 bases lying between them. The CDR3: CASSARDMANEKLFF. CDR3 bases: TGTGCCAGCAGTGCCCGGGACATGGCTAATGAAAAACTGTTTTTT.

Only one count was recorded for this clone. V usage is TRBV5-1 and J usage is TRBJ2-7; D could derive from TRBD1 or TRBD2 (6 bases each). CDR1 is SGHRS and CDR2 is YFSETQ in the germline V gene. The CDR3 loop spans 15 amino acids. Trimming removed 0 bases from V and 4 bases from J, with 14 bases in between. Here the CDR3 reads CASSLVSGALYEQYF. DNA of the CDR3: TGCGCCAGCAGCTTGGTTTCGGGGGCCCTATACGAGCAGTACTTC. Supplemented by reference TRBV5-1 and TRBJ2-7, the full variable domain reads KAGVTQTPRYLIKTRGQQVTLSCSPISGHRSVSWYQQTPGQGLQFLFEYFSETQRNKGNFPGRFSGRQFSNSRSEMNVSTLELGDSALYLCASSLVSGALYEQYFGPGTRLTVT.

This chain connects TRBV27 to TRBJ2-1; the match to TRBD2 covers 15 bases. Germline CDR1 reads MNHEY; CDR2 reads SMNVEV (reference sequence). V lost 3 bases, J lost 7 bases, and 4 bases stayed unmatched. The CDR3 is 16 residues long. The chain's CDR3 is CASSLGLAGGRNEQFF. DNA for the CDR3: TGTGCCAGCAGTTTGGGACTAGCGGGAGGTAGGAATGAGCAGTTCTTC.

This clone has only one observation. Here the CDR3 reads CASSVGSNPRSGNTIYF. In DNA, the CDR3 is TGTGCCAGCAGCGTAGGGTCGAACCCTCGCTCTGGAAACACCATATATTTT. This chain connects TRBV9 to TRBJ1-3, with D unresolved. The CDR3 totals 17 residues. Trimming removed 0 bases from V and 0 bases from J, with 13 bases in between. Germline lookup yields CDR1 SGDLS and CDR2 YYNGEE.

The rearrangement links TRBV7-9 to TRBJ1-2; TRBD1 agrees at 8 bases. The CDR3 is 15 residues long. The J segment lost 0 bases and the V segment lost 8 bases, leaving 8 bases of the junction unmatched. The V gene's germline CDR1 is SEHNR and CDR2 FQNEAQ (reference sequence). For the CDR3, the DNA is TGTGCCAGCCAAGGACAGGGCGGTTCTAACTATGGCTACACCTTC. Its protein is CASQGQGGSNYGYTF.

This chain joins TRBV29-1 and TRBJ2-7; D is possibly TRBD1 or TRBD2 (5 bases each). Trimming left V 7 bases short and J 1 base short, with 11 bases between. Germline V gene data show CDR1 as SQVTM and CDR2 as ANQGSEA. The CDR3 spans 12 residues. As DNA, the CDR3 is TGCAGCGCCCGAGGGGTATCCTACGAGCAGTACTTC. Its protein product is CSARGVSYEQYF.

The gene calls are TRBV5-1 and TRBJ2-2; TRBD2 might be the D (7 bases). The CDR3 totals 14 residues. The V gene's germline CDR1 is SGHRS and CDR2 YFSETQ. Trimming stripped 3 bases from V and 3 bases from J, with 9 bases between. CDR3 in DNA: TGCGCCAGCAGCTGGGGGGGCGACACCGGGGAGCTGTTTTTT. Translating gives CASSWGGDTGELFF.

CDR3 in amino acids: CASSTGGNTEAFF. Written as DNA, the CDR3 is TGTGCCAGCAGTACAGGGGGGAACACTGAAGCTTTCTTT. J is TRBJ1-1 and V is TRBV6-5; TRBD1 matches 8 bases. The germline V gene encodes CDR1 MNHEY and CDR2 SVGAGI. This CDR3 comprises 13 residues. V was pared by 5 bases and J by 1 base, with 0 bases of the junction left unmatched.

The chain employs TRBV4-2 and TRBJ2-7, with D possibly TRBD2 on 6 matching bases. The CDR3 runs to 14 residues. Trimming cost V 4 bases and J 0 bases, with 10 bases left between them. Germline lookup yields CDR1 LGHNA and CDR2 YNFKEQ. CDR3 coding DNA: TGTGCCAGCAGCCTTAGCGGTGCCTCCTACGAGCAGTACTTC. Protein sequence: CASSLSGASYEQYF.

The chain links TRBV4-2 to TRBJ1-2; maybe TRBD1 (5 bases). V was trimmed by 0 bases and J by 2 bases, leaving 10 bases between them. This CDR3 has 15 residues. Germline CDR1 reads LGHNA; CDR2 reads YNFKEQ. The DNA of the CDR3 is TGTGCCAGCAGCCAAGATCCCGACAGCAACTATGGCTACACCTTC. Amino acids: CASSQDPDSNYGYTF.

This clone was detected only a few times. Other DNA sequences in this sample translate to the same CDR3. The rearrangement joins TRBV28 to TRBJ2-7; TRBD1 matches at 9 bases. Trimming removed 3 bases from V and 1 base from J; junction bases left unmatched: 1. CDR3 size: 14 residues. Looked up from germline, CDR1 is MDHEN and CDR2 is SYDVKM. The DNA for the CDR3 is TGTGCCAGCAGTTTCGGGACAGGGTCCTACGAGCAGTACTTC. Residues: CASSFGTGSYEQYF.

The chain has TRBV7-2 and TRBJ1-2, with TRBD1 as a possible D gene (6 bases). CDR1 SGHTA and CDR2 FQGNSA come from the germline V gene. This CDR3 comprises 13 residues. Trimming took 3 bases from V and 4 from J, leaving 9 bases between them. The CDR3 sequence: CASSFGRGYGYTF. For the CDR3, the DNA is TGTGCCAGCAGCTTCGGCAGGGGCTATGGCTACACCTTC.

V is TRBV5-1 and J is TRBJ2-1; 7 nucleotides agree with TRBD2. Germline values: CDR1 SGHRS, CDR2 YFSETQ. CDR3 size: 15 residues. The V gene end was trimmed by 1 base and the J gene end by 8 bases; junction bases not matched to a gene: 9. The CDR3 loop is CASSLFAGEVDEQFF. In DNA form, the CDR3 reads TGCGCCAGCAGCTTGTTCGCGGGGGAAGTCGATGAGCAGTTCTTC.

The V call is TRBV27, the J call TRBJ2-7; the D is unclear. Germline CDR1 and CDR2: MNHEY and SMNVEV (reference sequence). The CDR3 consists of 14 residues. V was pared by 0 bases and J by 1 base, with 7 bases between. CDR3 residues: CASSLSLGSYEQYF. The DNA for the CDR3 is TGTGCCAGCAGTTTATCGTTAGGGTCCTACGAGCAGTACTTC.

This rearrangement joins TRBV27 to TRBJ2-3, with 7 bases matching TRBD2. Unmatched junction bases numbered 9, after V lost 5 bases and J lost 4 bases. Germline CDR1 reads MNHEY; CDR2 reads SMNVEV (reference sequence). This CDR3 spans 15 amino acids. The CDR3, as DNA: TGTGCCAGCAGTACGGACGTAAGCGGGGCAGATACGCAGTATTTT. Translation gives CASSTDVSGADTQYF.

The V gene is TRBV6-5, the J gene TRBJ2-7; the D is unclear. Trimming removed 3 bases from V and 0 bases from J, with 6 bases in between. CDR1 and CDR2 (germline): MNHEY, SVGAGI. CDR3 length equals 13 residues. The CDR3 DNA reads as TGTGCCAGCAGTTATACGGTCTCCTACGAGCAGTACTTC. Translated, it gives CASSYTVSYEQYF.